This T cell receptor (beta chain) was identified during a study of T cells in Graves' hyperthyroidism and ophthalmopathy. The length of the CDR3 is 16 residues. V was shortened by 0 bases and J by 0 bases, with 9 bases between the two germline ends. CDR1 is LNHNV and CDR2 is YYDKDF in the germline V gene (reference sequence). RNA transcripts were the template for amplifying TCR beta CDR3 regions. A set of HTBI primers served as the primers for a first-round RT-PCR of the TCR CDR3. MiXCR, run by TCRdb on the multiplex PCR reads, gives a single entry per CDR3 protein. The sample has 130,000 or so distinct CDR3 sequences, roughly a fifth seen once.

This sequence joins TRBV15 and TRBJ1-3; weak D call: TRBD1 (5 bases). The TCR comes from a woman aged 50 to 60 with Graves' hyperthyroidism that later progressed to Graves' ophthalmopathy. Sample: blood. The CDR3 is CATSRDQGVSGNTIYF. CDR3 DNA sequence: TGTGCCACCAGCAGAGATCAAGGGGTCTCTGGAAACACCATATATTTT.